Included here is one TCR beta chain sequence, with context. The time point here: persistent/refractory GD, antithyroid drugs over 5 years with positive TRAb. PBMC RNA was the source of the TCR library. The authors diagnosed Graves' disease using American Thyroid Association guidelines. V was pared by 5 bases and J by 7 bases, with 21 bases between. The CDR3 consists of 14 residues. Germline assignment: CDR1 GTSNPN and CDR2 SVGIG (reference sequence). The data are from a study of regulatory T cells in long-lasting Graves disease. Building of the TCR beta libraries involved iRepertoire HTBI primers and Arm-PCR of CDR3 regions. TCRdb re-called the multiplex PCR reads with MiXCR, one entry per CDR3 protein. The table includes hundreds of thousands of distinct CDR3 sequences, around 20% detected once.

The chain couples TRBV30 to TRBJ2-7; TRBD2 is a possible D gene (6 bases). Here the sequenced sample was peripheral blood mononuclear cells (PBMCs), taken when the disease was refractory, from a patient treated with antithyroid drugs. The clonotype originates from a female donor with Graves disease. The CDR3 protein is CAWRTLGVAGEQYF. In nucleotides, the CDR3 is TGTGCCTGGCGAACTCTGGGGGTCGCGGGGGAGCAGTACTTC. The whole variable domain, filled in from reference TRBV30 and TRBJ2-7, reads SQTIHQWPATLVQPVGSPLSLECTVEGTSNPNLYWYRQAAGRGLQLLFYSVGIGQISSEVPQNLSASRPQDRQFILSSKKLLLSDSGFYLCAWRTLGVAGEQYFGPGTRLTVT.